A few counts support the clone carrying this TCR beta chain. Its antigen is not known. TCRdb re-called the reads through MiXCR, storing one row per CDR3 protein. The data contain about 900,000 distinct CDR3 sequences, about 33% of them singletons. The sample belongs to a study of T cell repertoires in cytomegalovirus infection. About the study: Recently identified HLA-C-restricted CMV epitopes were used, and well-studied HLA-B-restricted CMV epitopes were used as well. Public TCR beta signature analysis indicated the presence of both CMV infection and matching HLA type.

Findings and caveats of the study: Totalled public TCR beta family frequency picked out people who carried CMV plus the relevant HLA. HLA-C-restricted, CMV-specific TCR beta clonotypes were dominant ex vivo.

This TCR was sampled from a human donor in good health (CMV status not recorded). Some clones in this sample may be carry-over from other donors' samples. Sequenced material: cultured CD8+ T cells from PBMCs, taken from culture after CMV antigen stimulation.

The CDR3 region has the DNA TGTGCCAGCGGCCCCAGTATTCACATTCAGTACTTC. Translation: CASGPSIHIQYF. The V gene is TRBV28, the J gene TRBJ2-4, with D uncertain. Trimming pared 8 bases from V and 8 bases from J, leaving 13 bases between. Germline lookup yields CDR1 MDHEN and CDR2 SYDVKM. This CDR3 contains 12 residues.